This TCR beta chain was documented in a study of blood T cell repertoires in COVID-19. The V gene end was trimmed by 7 bases and the J gene end by 2 bases; junction bases not matched to a gene: 6. The germline V gene encodes CDR1 SNHLY and CDR2 FYNNEI. The CDR3 extends over 14 amino acids. Per the original data handling: Reference gene primers were amplified, and this amplification served to estimate nucleated cell counts. Sequencing was performed with immunoSEQ multiplex PCR; in TCRdb, only in-frame clones are kept and a portion is missing. V, J and clone size are taken as reported in that table, and D and trimming were inferred from the DNA itself. The sample lists under 250,000 clones; about 83% were seen once.

The source is a human donor in a cohort sampled during active COVID-19. Sequenced: peripheral blood. V gene TRBV2 combines with J gene TRBJ2-5; 8 bases match TRBD2. CDR3 amino acids: CASTHGTRQETQYF. The CDR3 nucleotides are TGTGCCAGCACTCACGGGACTAGACAAGAGACCCAGTACTTC. Supplemented by reference TRBV2 and TRBJ2-5, the full variable domain reads EPEVTQTPSHQVTQMGQEVILRCVPISNHLYFYWYRQILGQKVEFLVSFYNNEISEKSEIFDDQFSVERPDGSNFTLKIRSTKLEDSAMYFCASTHGTRQETQYFGPGTRLLVL.